Shown below are 25 T cell receptor beta chains from a single sample sequenced in a study of blood T cell repertoires in COVID-19. Produced via immunoSEQ multiplex PCR; TCRdb's table is partial and in-frame only. The data contain about 230,000 clones, about nine tenths of them seen just once; the ten biggest clones take up approximately 10%. Sample: peripheral blood. The receptors originated from a man aged 45-60 years with COVID-19, enrolled during active disease.

This sequence joins TRBV7-3 and TRBJ2-3; D perhaps matches TRBD1 (7 bases). In germline, CDR1 is SGHTA, CDR2 FQGTGA. Trimming stripped 5 bases from V and 3 bases from J, with 15 bases between. The CDR3 has 15 amino acids. CDR3 residues: CASSLEGARTDTQYF. The CDR3, as DNA: TGTGCCAGCAGCCTGGAGGGGGCGCGAACAGATACGCAGTATTTT.

This clone was detected a few times. The rearrangement links TRBV6-4 to TRBJ1-1; D ambiguous. CDR3 length: 14 residues. In germline, CDR1 is MRHNA, CDR2 SNTAGT. V was pared by 7 bases and J by 2 bases, with 14 bases between. The CDR3: CASKVQSSNTEAFF. DNA of the CDR3: TGTGCCAGCAAGGTACAGAGCTCAAACACTGAAGCTTTCTTT.

The chain carries TRBV30 and TRBJ1-5; 7 positions agree with TRBD1. From germline, CDR1 is GTSNPN and CDR2 SVGIG (reference sequence). CDR3 length equals 12 residues. The V and J ends lost 4 bases and 4 bases, in that order; junction bases with no gene match: 1. Here the CDR3 DNA reads TGTGCCTGGAACAGGGGAAATCAGCCCCAGCATTTT. Amino acid sequence: CAWNRGNQPQHF.

Details on this clone: A read error may produce the germline difference seen at one junction end. This sequence joins TRBV6-1 and TRBJ2-5; D is perhaps TRBD2 (5 bases). The germline gives CDR1 MNHNS, CDR2 SASEGT. The CDR3 is 13 residues long. The CDR3, as DNA: TGTGCCTGCAGTGAACTCCGGGGTGGGACCCAGTACTTC. Its protein is CACSELRGGTQYF.

The chain carries TRBV5-1 and TRBJ2-7, with 7 bases aligning to TRBD1. The CDR3 contains 16 residues. CDR1 and CDR2 from the germline V gene are SGHRS and YFSETQ. J lost 1 base, V lost 0 bases, and 7 bases had no gene match. CDR3 sequence: CASSLAPAGGSYEQYF. The DNA of the CDR3 is TGCGCCAGCAGCTTGGCCCCGGCAGGGGGTTCCTACGAGCAGTACTTC.

This chain links TRBV27 with TRBJ1-2; D possibly corresponds to TRBD1 (5 bases). V gave up 8 bases and J gave up 5 bases, with 21 bases separating them. The CDR3 length is 15 residues. The V gene's germline CDR1 is MNHEY and CDR2 SMNVEV (reference sequence). DNA for the CDR3: TGTGCCAGCCGTCCGAATGCAGGGCAACAATATGGCTACACCTTC. It translates to CASRPNAGQQYGYTF.

This clone was detected only once. CDR3 sequence (DNA): TGTGCCAGCTCACCTCCCCGGAGGGACAGTATACTCGGAAACACCATATATTTT. Amino acid sequence: CASSPPRRDSILGNTIYF. This chain joins TRBV18 and TRBJ1-3, with 7 bases fitting TRBD1. Germline V gives CDR1 KGHSH, CDR2 LQKENI. V was clipped by 3 bases and J by 4 bases; unmatched bases: 15. This CDR3 contains 18 residues.

V usage is TRBV24-1 and J usage is TRBJ2-3, with D possibly matching TRBD2 (5 bases). Germline V gene sequence: CDR1 KGHDR, CDR2 SFDVKD. The V gene lost 2 bases and the J gene lost 3 bases, with 8 bases spanning the gap. This CDR3 region has 14 residues. CDR3 sequence (DNA): TGTGCCACCAGTGATTCGCTAGCAACAGATACGCAGTATTTT. This gives the protein CATSDSLATDTQYF.

This rearrangement joins TRBV6-4 to TRBJ1-5; 10 positions agree with TRBD1. The V segment lost 4 bases and the J segment 4 bases; nucleotides outside the gene matches: 19. The germline CDR1 and CDR2 sequences are MRHNA and SNTAGT. CDR3 size: 20 residues. DNA for the CDR3: TGTGCCAGCAGTGCCCCACCGGGACAGGGGCCCCAGCCATATAATCAGCCCCAGCATTTT. It is translated as CASSAPPGQGPQPYNQPQHF.

This chain joins TRBV9 and TRBJ1-2; 7 bases line up with TRBD1. V lost 0 bases, J lost 3 bases, and 11 bases stayed unmatched. This CDR3 has 17 amino acids. Germline lookup yields CDR1 SGDLS and CDR2 YYNGEE. For the CDR3, the DNA is TGTGCCAGCAGCGTAGGAGGCGGGAGGGGGCAGGACTATGGCTACACCTTC. This translates into CASSVGGGRGQDYGYTF.

The chain employs TRBV27 and TRBJ2-1; 7 bases line up with TRBD1. The J segment lost 0 bases and the V segment lost 4 bases, leaving 6 bases of the junction unmatched. The CDR3 is made up of 16 amino acids. CDR1 and CDR2 from the germline V gene are MNHEY and SMNVEV (reference sequence). The CDR3 coding sequence is TGTGCCAGCAGTTCACAGGGGTCCAGCTCCTACAATGAGCAGTTCTTC. Protein sequence: CASSSQGSSSYNEQFF.

The chain couples TRBV6-5 to TRBJ1-3, with D uncertain. V was pared by 2 bases and J by 0 bases, with 5 bases between. The CDR3 length is 14 residues. CDR1 and CDR2 (germline): MNHEY, SVGAGI. The CDR3 protein is CASSYEYSGNTIYF. CDR3 coding DNA: TGTGCCAGCAGTTACGAGTACTCTGGAAACACCATATATTTT.

This chain joins TRBV5-1 and TRBJ2-5, with 7 bases lining up with TRBD1. The CDR3 loop spans 16 amino acids. V gave up 2 bases and J gave up 0 bases; unmatched junction bases: 7. CDR1 is SGHRS, CDR2 YFSETQ, per germline. The CDR3 loop is CASSFGQAQYQETQYF. CDR3 DNA sequence: TGCGCCAGCAGCTTTGGACAGGCACAGTACCAAGAGACCCAGTACTTC.

Here the CDR3 reads CASSDLHITPYEQYF. The CDR3, as DNA: TGTGCCAGCAGTGATCTCCACATTACCCCTTACGAGCAGTACTTC. The chain links TRBV25-1 to TRBJ2-7; no firm D call. CDR3 size: 15 residues. The V and J ends lost 3 bases and 4 bases respectively, with 16 bases between them. Germline V lookup: CDR1 MGHDK, CDR2 SYGVNS.

CDR3 amino acids: CASSPRDRDYEQYF. The CDR3 DNA follows: TGTGCCAGCTCACCACGGGACAGAGATTACGAGCAGTACTTC. This chain connects TRBV18 to TRBJ2-7; 7 positions agree with TRBD1. J was trimmed by 4 bases and V by 1 base; bases with no gene match: 4. The CDR3 extends over 14 amino acids. Germline V gene lookup returns CDR1 KGHSH and CDR2 LQKENI.

The chain recombines TRBV29-1 with TRBJ1-2, with D possibly TRBD1 on 6 matching bases. V was clipped by 1 base and J by 2 bases, with 8 bases between them. The CDR3 has 13 residues. CDR1 and CDR2 from the germline V gene are SQVTM and ANQGSEA. The CDR3 region is CSVEGQVNYGYTF. The CDR3 nucleotides are TGCAGCGTTGAAGGACAGGTGAACTATGGCTACACCTTC.

This chain joins TRBV2 and TRBJ2-2; 7 positions agree with TRBD1. This CDR3 contains 15 residues. J lost 6 bases, V lost 4 bases, and 8 bases had no gene match. Germline CDR1 reads SNHLY; CDR2 reads FYNNEI. CDR3 loop: CASSVGQAVAGELFF. CDR3 coding DNA: TGTGCCAGCAGTGTAGGACAGGCGGTCGCCGGGGAGCTGTTTTTT.

The chain employs TRBV4-2 and TRBJ2-3, with 11 bases identical to TRBD2. With 4 bases clipped from V and 3 bases from J, the junction kept 15 bases outside the gene matches. This CDR3 spans 19 amino acids. Germline V gene data show CDR1 as LGHNA and CDR2 as YNFKEQ. The DNA for the CDR3 is TGTGCCAGCAGCCTGACACCCATAGCGGGAGGGCCCGGGACAGATACGCAGTATTTT. Its translation: CASSLTPIAGGPGTDTQYF.

This clone was detected only a few times. V and J are TRBV6-2 or TRBV6-3 and TRBJ1-6; D possibly corresponds to TRBD1 (5 bases). The germline V and J ends were trimmed by 5 bases and 7 bases, with 12 bases remaining between them. CDR1 is MNHEY, CDR2 SVGEGT, per germline. CDR3 length: 14 amino acids. The CDR3 protein is CASSRGSMNSPLHF. CDR3 nucleotides: TGTGCCAGCAGTAGGGGCAGCATGAATTCACCCCTCCACTTT.

The chain carries TRBV11-1 and TRBJ1-3, with D unresolved. Between the trimmed V and J ends, which lost 6 bases and 0 bases, there was a span of 9 bases. The germline CDR1 and CDR2 sequences are SGHAT and FQDESV (reference sequence). The CDR3 loop spans 14 amino acids. The CDR3 sequence: CASRIGSSGNTIYF. CDR3 sequence (DNA): TGTGCCAGCAGAATTGGGAGCTCTGGAAACACCATATATTTT.

In its sample, this clone was seen once. This chain uses TRBV6-5 with TRBJ1-5; D remains unclear. The CDR3 contains 13 residues. Germline-derived CDR1 and CDR2 are MNHEY and SVGAGI. V lost 6 bases, J lost 1 base, and 7 bases lay in between. CDR3 DNA: TGTGCCAGCAGGCAGAAAAGCAATCAGCCCCAGCATTTT. This codes for CASRQKSNQPQHF.

The rearrangement links TRBV9 to TRBJ2-7; 8 nucleotides align to TRBD1. This CDR3 has 15 amino acids. The V and J ends lost 3 bases and 1 base, in that order; junction bases with no gene match: 6. Germline V gene lookup returns CDR1 SGDLS and CDR2 YYNGEE. The CDR3 is CASSAHDRGSYEQYF. The CDR3, as DNA: TGTGCCAGCAGCGCTCATGACAGGGGATCCTACGAGCAGTACTTC.

The chain employs TRBV19 and TRBJ1-5; 7 positions match TRBD1. The V gene end was trimmed by 5 bases and the J gene end by 2 bases; junction bases not matched to a gene: 6. The CDR3 is 15 residues long. Germline V lookup: CDR1 LNHDA, CDR2 SQIVND (reference sequence). This chain's CDR3 is CASSVGGFGNQPQHF. CDR3 nucleotides: TGTGCCAGTAGTGTAGGGGGCTTTGGCAATCAGCCCCAGCATTTT.

The genes are TRBV5-5 and TRBJ2-1; 9 nucleotides align to TRBD2. V shed 4 bases, J shed 1 base, and the junction held 12 bases outside the gene matches. Germline V gene lookup returns CDR1 SGHKS and CDR2 YYEKEE (reference sequence). The CDR3 totals 18 residues. In DNA, the CDR3 is TGTGCCAGCAGCCCCGGTGCGAGCGGGAGGCAGTCCTACAATGAGCAGTTCTTC. It yields the protein CASSPGASGRQSYNEQFF.

V gene TRBV2 combines with J gene TRBJ2-5; D is ambiguous. This CDR3 has 11 amino acids. Germline loops: CDR1 SNHLY, CDR2 FYNNEI. V gave up 7 bases and J gave up 4 bases, with 7 bases separating them. DNA for the CDR3: TGTGCCAGCACCAAATCAGAGACCCAGTACTTC. Residues: CASTKSETQYF.